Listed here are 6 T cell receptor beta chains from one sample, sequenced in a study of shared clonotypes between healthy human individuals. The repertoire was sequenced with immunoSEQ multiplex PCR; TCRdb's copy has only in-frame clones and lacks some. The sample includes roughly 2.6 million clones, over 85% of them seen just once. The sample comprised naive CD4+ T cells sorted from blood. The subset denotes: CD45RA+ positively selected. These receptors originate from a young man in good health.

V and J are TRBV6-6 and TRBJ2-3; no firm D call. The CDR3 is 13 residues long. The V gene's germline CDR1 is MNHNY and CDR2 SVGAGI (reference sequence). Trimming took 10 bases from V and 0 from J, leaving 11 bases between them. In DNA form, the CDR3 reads TGTGCCACGTATGCGAGAAGCACAGATACGCAGTATTTT. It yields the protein CATYARSTDTQYF.

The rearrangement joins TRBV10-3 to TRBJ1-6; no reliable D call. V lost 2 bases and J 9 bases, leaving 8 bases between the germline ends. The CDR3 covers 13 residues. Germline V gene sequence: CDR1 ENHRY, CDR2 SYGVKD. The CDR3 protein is CAISEDMSSPLHF. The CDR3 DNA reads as TGTGCCATCAGTGAGGACATGAGTTCACCCCTCCACTTT.

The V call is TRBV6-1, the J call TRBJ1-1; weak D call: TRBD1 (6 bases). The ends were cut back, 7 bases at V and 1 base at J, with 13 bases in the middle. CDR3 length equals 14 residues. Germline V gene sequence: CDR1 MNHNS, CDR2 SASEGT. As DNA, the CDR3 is TGTGCCAGCAAGTCTAGGGGACAGAACACTGAAGCTTTCTTT. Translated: CASKSRGQNTEAFF.

The CDR3 DNA sequence: TGTGCCAGCAGAACAGCGGGGGGGCCCTACAATGAGCAGTTCTTC. Translated: CASRTAGGPYNEQFF. The genes are TRBV6-5 and TRBJ2-1; 10 nucleotides agree with TRBD2. With 6 bases clipped from V and 2 bases from J, the junction kept 4 bases outside the gene matches. This CDR3 contains 15 residues. Germline CDR1 reads MNHEY; CDR2 reads SVGAGI.

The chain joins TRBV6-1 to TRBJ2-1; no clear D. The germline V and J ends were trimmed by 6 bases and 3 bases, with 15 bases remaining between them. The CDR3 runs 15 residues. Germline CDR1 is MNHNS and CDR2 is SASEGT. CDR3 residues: CASRPPQGFYNEQFF. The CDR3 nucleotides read TGTGCCAGCAGACCCCCCCAAGGGTTCTACAATGAGCAGTTCTTC.

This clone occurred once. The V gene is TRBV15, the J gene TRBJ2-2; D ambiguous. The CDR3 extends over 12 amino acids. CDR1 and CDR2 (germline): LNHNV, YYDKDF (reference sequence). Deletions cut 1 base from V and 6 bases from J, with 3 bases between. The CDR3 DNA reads TGTGCCACCAGCAGAGGGCCCGGGGAGCTGTTTTTT. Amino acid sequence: CATSRGPGELFF.